One sample yielded the 9 T cell receptor beta chains listed below, sequenced in a study of T cell repertoires in cytomegalovirus infection. For these TCRs, the target antigens are not known. TCRdb recomputed calls from the reads with MiXCR, one row per CDR3 protein. The repertoire includes approximately 990,000 distinct CDR3 sequences, 30% to 40% of them detected once, and roughly an eighth sits in the top ten. Sequenced here: cultured CD8+ T cells from PBMCs, sampled from culture after CMV antigen stimulation. Source of these receptors: a human donor in good health (CMV status not recorded). Some clones in this sample may be carry-over from other donors' samples.

Comment on this clonotype: At one end, the junction sequence differs from germline, possibly due to a read error. The J gene is TRBJ2-3, the V gene TRBV14, with 7 bases identical to TRBD1. The V gene's germline CDR1 is SGHDN and CDR2 FVKESK. CDR3 length: 13 residues. CDR3 region: CASSQDGTDTRYF. For the CDR3, the DNA is TGTGCCAGCAGCCAAGATGGGACAGATACGCGGTATTTT.

This clonotype occurred once. One end of the junction fails to match germline, which may point to a read error. V gene TRBV4-1 combines with J gene TRBJ2-2; D gene ambiguous. CDR1 and CDR2 (germline): MGHRA, YSYEKL. The CDR3 length is 17 residues. The CDR3 coding sequence is TGCGCCAGCAACCAAGTTGGAAGAGGCGCAGGCACCGGGGAGCTGTTTTTT. It encodes CASNQVGRGAGTGELFF.

This clonotype has at least ten counts. The CDR3 bases are TGTGCCAGCAGTCTCCAGGGATGGGGTCAGCCCCAGCATTTT. This translates into CASSLQGWGQPQHF. The chain is built from TRBV27 and TRBJ1-5; D may be TRBD1 (5 bases). This CDR3 has 14 amino acids. V lost 5 bases, J lost 6 bases, and 14 bases lay in between. CDR1 is MNHEY, CDR2 SMNVEV, per germline (reference sequence).

CDR3: CATRMRDTQYF. The DNA of the CDR3 is TGTGCCACCCGGATGAGAGATACGCAGTATTTT. This sequence joins TRBV7-8 and TRBJ2-3; D gene ambiguous. CDR1 SGHVS and CDR2 FQNEAQ come from the germline V gene. This CDR3 is 11 amino acids long. The V end lost 10 bases, the J end lost 5 bases, and 10 bases lay between the germline ends.

The chain links TRBV5-8 to TRBJ2-1; 8 bases agree with TRBD1. Germline trimming cut 7 bases from V and 5 bases from J; bases unmatched to any gene: 11. The germline gives CDR1 SGHTS, CDR2 YDEGEE. The CDR3 covers 15 residues. The CDR3 region has the DNA TGTGCCAGCCGGGCAGGGGGCGACTACGACAATGAGCAGTTCTTC. This sequence encodes CASRAGGDYDNEQFF.

There are a few counts of this clonotype. V gene TRBV4-1 combines with J gene TRBJ1-1, with D hard to call. Trimming removed 0 bases from V and 1 base from J, with 6 bases in between. CDR1 and CDR2 from the germline V gene are MGHRA and YSYEKL. This CDR3 has 14 residues. CDR3 in DNA: TGCGCCAGCAGCCAAGAAATGGGGAACACTGAAGCTTTCTTT. This gives the protein CASSQEMGNTEAFF.

The chain employs TRBV6-1 and TRBJ2-1; possibly TRBD1 for D (6 bases). This CDR3 spans 17 amino acids. Per the germline V gene, CDR1 is MNHNS and CDR2 is SASEGT. Trimming removed 6 bases at V and 4 bases at J, with 22 bases between. CDR3 sequence: CASSYKDRQVPYNEQFF. The CDR3, as DNA: TGTGCCAGCAGCTACAAAGACAGACAGGTCCCTTACAATGAGCAGTTCTTC.

This clonotype was seen once. A read error is possible here, since a much larger clone lies one base away. V is TRBV7-8 and J is TRBJ1-5; D uncertain. The CDR3 is made up of 17 amino acids. Germline loops: CDR1 SGHVS, CDR2 FQNEAQ. The CDR3, as DNA: TGTGTCAGCAGCTTAGGACGGAACCCTTATAGCAATCAGCCCCAGCATTTT. Amino acids: CVSSLGRNPYSNQPQHF.

This clonotype appeared a few times. J is TRBJ1-6 and V is TRBV28; D gene uncertain. The CDR3 totals 15 residues. Germline CDR1 reads MDHEN; CDR2 reads SYDVKM. Between the trimmed V and J ends, which lost 2 bases and 8 bases, there was a span of 13 bases. CDR3 in DNA: TGTGCCAGCAGTTTAAGAGCAGTTTTTTATTCACCCCTCCACTTT. Protein sequence: CASSLRAVFYSPLHF.